These 30 T cell receptor beta chains were sequenced from one sample in a study of cytomegalovirus exposure and HLA in healthy donors. PCR employed 60 Vbeta and 13 Jbeta primers. TCRdb's copy holds only in-frame clones and misses some; the assay was immunoSEQ multiplex PCR. The sample carries over 50,000 clones, around 68% recorded once. The material sequenced was PBMCs. The receptor set was obtained from a middle-aged man in good health and CMV-seropositive.

DNA for the CDR3: TGTGCCAGCAGTTTCCTAGCAACGAACACCGGGGAGCTGTTTTTT. Residues: CASSFLATNTGELFF. The rearrangement uses TRBV27 and TRBJ2-2; D possibly corresponds to TRBD2 (5 bases). The CDR3 covers 15 residues. The germline V gene has CDR1 MNHEY and CDR2 SMNVEV (reference sequence). With 3 bases removed from V and 0 bases from J, the gap between germline ends came to 8 bases.

The chain combines TRBV6-1 with TRBJ1-1; 8 bases fit TRBD1. J lost 4 bases, V lost 2 bases, and 3 bases had no gene match. The CDR3 contains 14 residues. Germline CDR1 reads MNHNS; CDR2 reads SASEGT. The DNA for the CDR3 is TGTGCCAGCAGTGAATCCCAGGGGGCCACTGAAGCTTTCTTT. This sequence encodes CASSESQGATEAFF.

The V and J genes are TRBV5-3 and TRBJ2-4; 7 bases agree with TRBD2. TRBV5-3 is given ORF status, its function remaining uncertain. The V segment lost 4 bases and the J segment 9 bases; nucleotides outside the gene matches: 16. This CDR3 region has 16 residues. CDR3 in DNA: TGTGCCAGAAGCCCCCGGCAGCGGGACCCTGTGGGCATTCAGTACTTC. It encodes CARSPRQRDPVGIQYF.

The rearrangement links TRBV6-5 to TRBJ1-2; no definite D call. CDR3 length: 15 amino acids. V was clipped by 2 bases and J by 0 bases, with 10 bases between them. CDR1 and CDR2 (germline): MNHEY, SVGAGI. CDR3 sequence reads: CASSYARGANYGYTF. The DNA for the CDR3 is TGTGCCAGCAGTTACGCTCGGGGAGCTAACTATGGCTACACCTTC.

The table lists this clone with a few counts. The chain uses TRBV30 and TRBJ1-3; 7 nucleotides line up with TRBD1. CDR3 size: 15 residues. In germline, CDR1 is GTSNPN, CDR2 SVGIG (reference sequence). With V trimmed by 3 bases and J by 2 bases, 7 bases remained unmatched. The chain's CDR3 is CAWRAPGTAGNTIYF. DNA for the CDR3: TGTGCCTGGAGAGCCCCCGGGACAGCTGGAAACACCATATATTTT. Combining the CDR3 with reference TRBV30 and TRBJ1-3 gives the whole variable domain SQTIHQWPATLVQPVGSPLSLECTVEGTSNPNLYWYRQAAGRGLQLLFYSVGIGQISSEVPQNLSASRPQDRQFILSSKKLLLSDSGFYLCAWRAPGTAGNTIYFGEGSWLTVV.

The chain combines TRBV5-1 with TRBJ1-1; the D gene is possibly TRBD1 (6 bases). Germline CDR1 SGHRS, CDR2 YFSETQ. V was clipped by 4 bases and J by 1 base, with 14 bases between them. The CDR3 covers 15 residues. The CDR3 coding sequence is TGCGCCAGCAGCCCTAGGACAGATTGGAACACTGAAGCTTTCTTT. It is translated as CASSPRTDWNTEAFF.

This clone was recorded a few times. The chain carries TRBV11-2 and TRBJ1-1; D call uncertain. The CDR3 contains 15 residues. Germline V gene sequence: CDR1 SGHAT, CDR2 FQNNGV. V shed 1 base and J shed 1 base, with 10 bases lying between them. Here the CDR3 reads CASSLVANSNTEAFF. The CDR3 DNA reads TGTGCCAGCAGCTTAGTAGCGAATTCGAACACTGAAGCTTTCTTT.

The chain recombines TRBV6-1 with TRBJ2-1, with 13 positions matching TRBD2. This CDR3 has 13 residues. With 6 bases clipped from V and 13 bases from J, the junction kept 6 bases outside the gene matches. Germline CDR1 MNHNS, CDR2 SASEGT. CDR3 in DNA: TGTGCCAGCAGAGGCCCGGGACTAGCGGGACAGTTCTTC. Protein: CASRGPGLAGQFF.

The chain links TRBV9 to TRBJ2-3; 9 nucleotides agree with TRBD2. The CDR3 runs to 15 residues. Germline values: CDR1 SGDLS, CDR2 YYNGEE. The V gene end was trimmed by 3 bases and the J gene end by 3 bases; junction bases not matched to a gene: 5. In DNA form, the CDR3 reads TGTGCCAGCAGCGGATTAGCGGGGGCTACAGATACGCAGTATTTT. It yields the protein CASSGLAGATDTQYF.

This chain joins TRBV2 and TRBJ2-3; 14 nucleotides align to TRBD2. This CDR3 has 21 amino acids. Trimming at V came to 4 bases and at J to 2 bases, leaving 17 bases not matched to a gene. Per the germline V gene, CDR1 is SNHLY and CDR2 is FYNNEI. CDR3 DNA sequence: TGTGCCAGCAGTGTGCAAAACGCCTGGACTAGCGGGAGGACTTACACAGATACGCAGTATTTT. It translates to CASSVQNAWTSGRTYTDTQYF.

This chain links TRBV6-6 with TRBJ2-2; possibly TRBD2 for D (5 bases). The CDR3 length is 16 residues. Looked up from germline, CDR1 is MNHNY and CDR2 is SVGAGI (reference sequence). V dropped 6 bases and J dropped 6 bases, with 20 bases sitting between them. CDR3 sequence reads: CASSPEGRPSAGELFF. CDR3 DNA sequence: TGTGCCAGCAGCCCCGAAGGGAGACCGTCGGCCGGGGAGCTGTTTTTT.

This clone was detected a few times. One end of the junction varies from germline; a read error may be responsible. This CDR3 is CSSSSSTGTGGAWGQPQHF. The CDR3 bases are TGTTCCAGCAGCTCCTCTACCGGGACAGGGGGCGCTTGGGGTCAGCCCCAGCATTTT. The chain combines TRBV7-9 with TRBJ1-5, with TRBD1 matching 12 bases. Per germline, CDR1 SEHNR and CDR2 FQNEAQ (reference sequence). The CDR3 totals 19 residues.

The genes are TRBV19 and TRBJ1-3, with 7 bases aligning to TRBD1. Losses at the gene ends were 6 bases for V and 0 bases for J; bases not matched to a gene: 8. CDR1 and CDR2 from the germline V gene are LNHDA and SQIVND (reference sequence). The CDR3 is 16 residues long. The CDR3 sequence is CASRSNRDSSGNTIYF. CDR3 in DNA: TGTGCCAGTAGATCTAACCGGGACAGCTCTGGAAACACCATATATTTT. Together with reference TRBV19 and TRBJ1-3, the CDR3 gives the full variable domain: DGGITQSPKYLFRKEGQNVTLSCEQNLNHDAMYWYRQDPGQGLRLIYYSQIVNDFQKGDIAEGYSVSREKKESFPLTVTSAQKNPTAFYLCASRSNRDSSGNTIYFGEGSWLTVV.

The rearrangement joins TRBV7-8 to TRBJ1-4; the D is unclear. The CDR3 contains 14 residues. Trimming removed 3 bases from V and 7 bases from J, with 12 bases in between. From germline, CDR1 is SGHVS and CDR2 FQNEAQ. The CDR3 here is CASSFGLSGEKLFF. Here the CDR3 DNA reads TGTGCCAGCAGCTTTGGCCTCAGCGGTGAAAAACTGTTTTTT.

This chain joins TRBV11-2 and TRBJ2-1; TRBD2 agrees at 7 bases. This CDR3 spans 12 amino acids. V shed 6 bases, J shed 6 bases, and the junction held 2 bases outside the gene matches. CDR1 SGHAT and CDR2 FQNNGV come from the germline V gene. Here the CDR3 reads CASRGGGNEQFF. The CDR3, as DNA: TGTGCCAGCAGAGGCGGGGGCAATGAGCAGTTCTTC. The entire variable domain, with the rest obtained from reference TRBV11-2 and TRBJ2-1, is as follows: EAGVAQSPRYKIIEKRQSVAFWCNPISGHATLYWYQQILGQGPKLLIQFQNNGVVDDSQLPKDRFSAERLKGVDSTLKIQPAKLEDSAVYLCASRGGGNEQFFGPGTRLTVL.

This chain connects TRBV4-2 to TRBJ2-1, with 8 bases lining up with TRBD2. V shed 4 bases and J 6 bases; nucleotides not matched to a gene: 11. The germline gives CDR1 LGHNA, CDR2 YNFKEQ. The CDR3 spans 16 residues. The CDR3 nucleotides read TGTGCCAGCAGCCGGGAACTAGCGGACTTTTTCAATGAGCAGTTCTTC. Amino acid sequence: CASSRELADFFNEQFF.

V is TRBV21-1 and J is TRBJ2-1; the D call of TRBD2 is as the table states it, not checked on the DNA. TRBV21-1 corresponds to a pseudogene. The CDR3 covers 14 residues. CDR3 in amino acids: CASSRGRRSNEQFF. CDR3 DNA sequence: TGTGCCAGCAGCAGAGGGAGAAGGAGCAATGAGCAGTTCTTC.

This chain links TRBV6-5 with TRBJ2-3; 10 bases are a match to TRBD2. V shed 4 bases and J 0 bases; nucleotides not matched to a gene: 4. This CDR3 comprises 16 residues. Looked up from germline, CDR1 is MNHEY and CDR2 is SVGAGI. DNA of the CDR3: TGTGCCAGCAGTTCCGGACTAGCGGATAGCACAGATACGCAGTATTTT. It is translated as CASSSGLADSTDTQYF.

The CDR3 is CASSGLAGGPGNEQFF. DNA for the CDR3: TGCGCCAGCAGCGGCCTAGCGGGGGGGCCCGGCAATGAGCAGTTCTTC. The chain carries TRBV5-1 and TRBJ2-1; 12 bases match TRBD2. The V and J ends lost 4 bases and 6 bases, in that order; junction bases with no gene match: 8. The germline V gene has CDR1 SGHRS and CDR2 YFSETQ. This CDR3 is built from 16 residues. Together with reference TRBV5-1 and TRBJ2-1, the CDR3 gives the full variable domain: KAGVTQTPRYLIKTRGQQVTLSCSPISGHRSVSWYQQTPGQGLQFLFEYFSETQRNKGNFPGRFSGRQFSNSRSEMNVSTLELGDSALYLCASSGLAGGPGNEQFFGPGTRLTVL.

This clone was recorded only once. The V and J genes are TRBV5-1 and TRBJ1-1; 7 bases map to TRBD1. CDR1 is SGHRS and CDR2 is YFSETQ in the germline V gene. This CDR3 spans 13 amino acids. With 4 bases clipped from V and 3 bases from J, the junction kept 3 bases outside the gene matches. The CDR3: CASSLTGDTEAFF. The CDR3 DNA is TGCGCCAGCAGCCTCACAGGGGACACTGAAGCTTTCTTT.

This clone appeared a single time. This specimen includes other DNA sequences encoding the same CDR3. The gene calls are TRBV6-5 and TRBJ1-1; TRBD1 is a possible D gene (5 bases). Trimming cost V 5 bases and J 1 base, with 11 bases left between them. The CDR3 is 14 amino acids. In germline, CDR1 is MNHEY, CDR2 SVGAGI. The CDR3 loop reads CASSLGGTNTEAFF. For the CDR3, the DNA is TGTGCCAGCAGTCTGGGGGGGACGAACACTGAAGCTTTCTTT.

The sample holds one count of this clone. The chain uses TRBV4-3 and TRBJ2-5, with 12 bases lining up with TRBD2. The length of the CDR3 is 16 residues. The V gene's germline CDR1 is LGHNA and CDR2 YSLEER. The ends lost 4 bases at V and 5 bases at J; junction bases unmatched: 8. The CDR3 DNA reads TGCGCCAGCAGCCCCCTAGCGGGGGGGGCGGGGGAGACCCAGTACTTC. Amino acid sequence: CASSPLAGGAGETQYF.

This chain uses TRBV5-1 with TRBJ2-1, with TRBD2 matching 12 bases. J was trimmed by 13 bases and V by 5 bases; bases with no gene match: 10. There are 14 residues in the CDR3. Germline V CDR1 and CDR2: SGHRS, YFSETQ. In DNA form, the CDR3 reads TGCGCCAGCAGAATGTTGGCTAGCGGGGGGGGCCAGTTCTTC. Amino acids: CASRMLASGGGQFF.

The chain couples TRBV6-5 to TRBJ2-7; 8 bases fit TRBD2. V was clipped by 7 bases and J by 5 bases; unmatched bases: 4. This CDR3 has 12 residues. Per germline, CDR1 MNHEY and CDR2 SVGAGI. The CDR3 DNA reads TGTGCCAGCACCCCCGGGGGGGACGAGCAGTACTTC. This encodes CASTPGGDEQYF.

The rearrangement joins TRBV7-3 to TRBJ2-3, with a weak D call TRBD2 (7 bases). CDR3 size: 16 residues. The germline V and J ends were trimmed by 1 base and 3 bases, with 14 bases remaining between them. From germline, CDR1 is SGHTA and CDR2 FQGTGA. The CDR3 sequence: CASSLIGGGGTDTQYF. DNA of the CDR3: TGTGCCAGCAGCTTAATAGGAGGGGGAGGGACAGATACGCAGTATTTT.

The rearrangement joins TRBV4-1 to TRBJ2-7, with D possibly TRBD2 on 9 matching bases. Germline V lookup: CDR1 MGHRA, CDR2 YSYEKL. The CDR3 is made up of 16 amino acids. V shed 4 bases and J shed 6 bases, with 22 bases lying between them. CDR3: CASSPRGRGGGIEQYF. CDR3 DNA sequence: TGCGCCAGCAGCCCCAGGGGGCGGGGGGGTGGCATCGAGCAGTACTTC.

The CDR3 DNA is TGTGCCACCAGCGGGCTTAGCGGGGGTTGGGCCAAAAACATTCAGTACTTC. As protein: CATSGLSGGWAKNIQYF. The chain joins TRBV15 to TRBJ2-4; 9 bases are shared with TRBD2. The V gene end was trimmed by 5 bases and the J gene end by 1 base; junction bases not matched to a gene: 9. Germline CDR1 reads LNHNV; CDR2 reads YYDKDF (reference sequence). The CDR3 runs to 17 residues. Drawing the rest from reference TRBV15 and TRBJ2-4, the complete variable domain is DAMVIQNPRYQVTQFGKPVTLSCSQTLNHNVMYWYQQKSSQAPKLLFHYYDKDFNNEADTPDNFQSRRPNTSFCFLDIRSPGLGDTAMYLCATSGLSGGWAKNIQYFGAGTRLSVL.

This chain links TRBV2 with TRBJ2-7; 7 bases match TRBD2. Trimming took 4 bases from V and 2 from J; bases not matched to a gene: 5. The CDR3 extends over 14 amino acids. Germline V lookup: CDR1 SNHLY, CDR2 FYNNEI. CDR3 nucleotide sequence: TGTGCCAGCAGTGTTGGCGGGAGCCCCTACGAGCAGTACTTC. Its protein product is CASSVGGSPYEQYF.

This chain links TRBV30 with TRBJ2-1; TRBD2 aligns across 9 bases. V lost 5 bases and J lost 7; bases outside the gene matches: 12. The CDR3 totals 15 residues. Germline V gene data show CDR1 as GTSNPN and CDR2 as SVGIG (reference sequence). In DNA form, the CDR3 reads TGTGCCTGGTCGACGCGGGAGGGCCGAAGGAATGAGCAGTTCTTC. This sequence encodes CAWSTREGRRNEQFF.

The J gene is TRBJ1-2, the V gene TRBV30, with a possible D match to TRBD1 (6 bases). V gave up 4 bases and J gave up 5 bases, with 17 bases separating them. The length of the CDR3 is 14 residues. Germline lookup yields CDR1 GTSNPN and CDR2 SVGIG (reference sequence). CDR3 nucleotides: TGTGCCTGGACCCAAGGAACAGGGTATTATGGCTACACCTTC. Translating it yields CAWTQGTGYYGYTF.